A single sample is the source of the 15 T cell receptor beta chains below, sequenced in a study of T cells in Graves' hyperthyroidism and ophthalmopathy. Using RNA transcripts as the source, TCR beta CDR3 regions were amplified. Using the HTBI primer set, a first-round RT-PCR was run on the TCR CDR3. MiXCR, run by TCRdb on the multiplex PCR reads, gives a single entry per CDR3 protein. The data contain hundreds of thousands of distinct CDR3 sequences, approximately 44% of them singletons. Sequenced material: peripheral blood or thyroid tissue (not recorded which). These receptors originate from a woman aged 18-35 years with Graves' hyperthyroidism.

This clonotype was counted only a few times. V is TRBV7-8 and J is TRBJ1-3; D gene unclear. Germline loops: CDR1 SGHVS, CDR2 FQNEAQ. The CDR3 has 14 residues. V was pared by 5 bases and J by 4 bases, with 12 bases between. In nucleotides, the CDR3 is TGTGCCAGCAGCCAAGAAGTGTGGGGAAACACCATATATTTT. Its protein is CASSQEVWGNTIYF.

This chain links TRBV10-3 with TRBJ2-7; 8 positions agree with TRBD2. The CDR3 extends over 14 amino acids. V lost 11 bases and J lost 3; bases outside the gene matches: 12. The germline V gene has CDR1 ENHRY and CDR2 SYGVKD. The CDR3 protein is CAWSSGAGDYEQYF. CDR3 bases: TGTGCCTGGAGTAGTGGAGCGGGAGACTACGAGCAGTACTTC.

About this clonotype: The junction departs from germline at one end; a sequencing error may be responsible. The genes are TRBV9 and TRBJ1-5; 7 nucleotides align to TRBD1. Germline loops: CDR1 SGDLS, CDR2 YYNGEE. The CDR3 runs to 14 residues. CDR3 in amino acids: CASSQGGSGQPQHF. In DNA, the CDR3 is TGCGCCAGCAGCCAAGGGGGCAGCGGCCAGCCCCAGCATTTT.

The chain employs TRBV7-9 and TRBJ1-5; maybe TRBD1 (6 bases). The V end lost 5 bases, the J end lost 7 bases, and 24 bases lay between the germline ends. The length of the CDR3 is 17 residues. Germline assignment: CDR1 SEHNR and CDR2 FQNEAQ (reference sequence). Here the CDR3 reads CASSQDPTGTSRQPQHF. CDR3 nucleotides: TGTGCCAGCAGCCAAGACCCGACAGGAACCTCACGCCAGCCCCAGCATTTT.

This sequence joins TRBV7-4 and TRBJ1-2; 9 bases agree with TRBD1. The V gene's germline CDR1 is SGHVT and CDR2 SQSDAQ. J lost 6 bases, V lost 0 bases, and 5 bases had no gene match. The CDR3 consists of 15 residues. CDR3 loop: CASSLAGQGSDGYTF. For the CDR3, the DNA is TGTGCCAGCAGCTTAGCGGGACAGGGATCGGATGGCTACACCTTC.

This clonotype was recorded many times. The rearrangement links TRBV7-3 to TRBJ2-5, with unresolved D. Trimming cost V 2 bases and J 9 bases, with 13 bases left between them. Germline values: CDR1 SGHTA, CDR2 FQGTGA. The CDR3 consists of 13 residues. CDR3 nucleotides: TGTGCCAGCAGCTTAGGCCCTGAGCTATCCCAGTACTTC. The encoded protein is CASSLGPELSQYF. Full variable domain (remainder filled in from reference TRBV7-3 and TRBJ2-5): GAGVSQTPSNKVTEKGKYVELRCDPISGHTALYWYRQSLGQGPEFLIYFQGTGAADDSGLPNDRFFAVRPEGSVSTLKIQRTERGDSAVYLCASSLGPELSQYFGPGTRLLVL.

This clonotype was seen ten or more times. V and J are TRBV10-3 and TRBJ2-6, with no clear D. V lost 8 bases to trimming and J lost 1 base, with 12 bases between them. Per germline, CDR1 ENHRY and CDR2 SYGVKD. The CDR3 has 15 residues. CDR3: CAIGMDGSGANVLTF. Written as DNA, the CDR3 is TGTGCCATCGGAATGGACGGGTCTGGGGCCAACGTCCTGACTTTC.

The chain has TRBV19 and TRBJ2-7, with TRBD2 matching over 8 bases. Trimming cost V 3 bases and J 4 bases; bases outside gene matches: 2. The CDR3 loop spans 13 amino acids. The germline CDR1 and CDR2 sequences are LNHDA and SQIVND (reference sequence). The CDR3 protein is CASSMGGGYEQYF. The CDR3 bases are TGTGCCAGTAGTATGGGCGGGGGGTACGAGCAGTACTTC.

This clonotype has only one observation. The V gene is TRBV7-6, the J gene TRBJ2-5, with D perhaps TRBD1 or TRBD2 (5 bases each). Germline CDR1 and CDR2: SGHVS and FNYEAQ. CDR3 length: 16 residues. The V and J ends lost 5 bases and 8 bases respectively, with 24 bases between them. The CDR3 region is CASSPSRGGRSDTQYF. The CDR3 DNA is TGTGCCAGCAGCCCTAGTCGGGGCGGTAGGTCGGATACCCAGTACTTC. Based on the CDR3 plus reference TRBV7-6 and TRBJ2-5, the full variable domain is GAGVSQSPRYKVTKRGQDVALRCDPISGHVSLYWYRQALGQGPEFLTYFNYEAQQDKSGLPNDRFSAERPEGSISTLTIQRTEQRDSAMYRCASSPSRGGRSDTQYFGPGTRLLVL.

The chain recombines TRBV2 with TRBJ1-3; D not resolved. The CDR3 spans 14 residues. V shed 4 bases and J shed 8 bases, with 15 bases lying between them. Germline V gene data show CDR1 as SNHLY and CDR2 as FYNNEI. Written as DNA, the CDR3 is TGTGCCAGCAGTGGGTCCGGCCCTGGCTACACCATATATTTT. Translated: CASSGSGPGYTIYF.

V gene TRBV25-1 combines with J gene TRBJ1-2; tentative D call: TRBD1 (5 bases). There are 14 residues in the CDR3. The ends were cut back, 2 bases at V and 6 bases at J, with 13 bases in the middle. CDR1 MGHDK and CDR2 SYGVNS come from the germline V gene. The CDR3 region is CASSEGGDLNGYTF. The CDR3 bases are TGTGCCAGCAGTGAAGGAGGGGACCTCAATGGCTACACCTTC.

This clonotype was seen many times. The gene calls are TRBV10-3 and TRBJ1-6, with TRBD1 as a possible D gene (6 bases). Trimming left V 0 bases short and J 7 bases short, with 10 bases between. This CDR3 has 15 residues. Germline CDR1 reads ENHRY; CDR2 reads SYGVKD. The CDR3 loop reads CAISESAGVNSPLHF. CDR3 nucleotide sequence: TGTGCCATCAGTGAGTCCGCAGGGGTGAATTCACCCCTCCACTTT.

This clonotype has only a few counts. The chain is built from TRBV7-2 and TRBJ2-2; D remains unclear. The germline V and J ends were trimmed by 1 base and 6 bases, with 12 bases remaining between them. This CDR3 has 15 residues. Germline V gene lookup returns CDR1 SGHTA and CDR2 FQGNSA. The CDR3 bases are TGTGCCAGCAGCTTAGGGCGATCAGCATCCGGGGAGCTGTTTTTT. This sequence encodes CASSLGRSASGELFF.

The CDR3 coding sequence is TGCAGTGCTCAGGACGATGACACTGAAGCTTTCTTT. It translates to CSAQDDDTEAFF. The chain carries TRBV20-1 and TRBJ1-1; D unclear. The germline V gene has CDR1 DFQATT and CDR2 SNEGSKA (reference sequence). V was clipped by 5 bases and J by 3 bases, with 10 bases between them. The CDR3 runs to 12 residues.

This clonotype came up a few times. The chain links TRBV7-9 to TRBJ2-7, with 10 bases matching TRBD2. Germline loops: CDR1 SEHNR, CDR2 FQNEAQ (reference sequence). The CDR3 contains 16 residues. Trimming at V came to 4 bases and at J to 5 bases, leaving 11 bases not matched to a gene. The CDR3 nucleotides read TGTGCCAGCAGCTCGAGCGGGGGGGGGCCGATGAACGAGCAGTACTTC. Translation: CASSSSGGGPMNEQYF.